The rows below give T cell receptor beta chains drawn from one sample of a study of early T cells in non-severe SARS-CoV-2 infection. TCRdb reanalysed the 5' RACE reads using MiXCR and keeps one entry per CDR3 protein. Of fewer than 50,000 distinct CDR3 sequences listed, 12% are singletons. The specimen sequenced was whole blood. These receptors were obtained from an adult who was a healthcare worker with PCR-confirmed SARS-CoV-2 infection or an uninfected control (not recorded which). CDR3s include the opening cysteine and the closing phenylalanine or tryptophan. A D gene is named only where the DNA matches it firmly. Size tells how often a clone was seen (once, few, many) or the class of an expanded clone, and some rows leave it out.

CDR3 protein	CDR3 DNA	D gene	clone size	V gene	J gene
CASSRQGREQYF	TGTGCCAGCAGCAGACAGGGGCGAGAGCAGTACTTC	TRBD1	many	TRBV2	TRBJ2-7
CASSLALGDGPEAFF	TGTGCCAGCAGCTTAGCCCTAGGGGATGGGCCCGAAGCTTTCTTT	.	many	TRBV7-8	TRBJ1-1
CASSSHVGETQYF	TGTGCCAGCAGCTCGCACGTCGGGGAAACCCAGTACTTC	.	few	TRBV7-9	TRBJ2-5
CASSLFGENTEAFF	TGTGCCAGCAGTTTATTTGGGGAAAACACTGAAGCTTTCTTT	.	few	TRBV12-3/TRBV12-4	TRBJ1-1
CASSLGQIPGQAAGDEQFF	TGTGCCAGCAGCTTAGGCCAAATACCCGGACAGGCCGCAGGGGATGAGCAGTTCTTC	TRBD1	.	TRBV7-9	TRBJ2-1
CASSKRVGGTDTQYF	TGTGCCAGCAGCAAGCGGGTGGGAGGCACAGATACGCAGTATTTT	.	few	TRBV21-1	TRBJ2-3
CASSVNSPLHF	TGTGCCAGCAGTGTTAATTCACCCCTCCACTTT	.	many	TRBV6-4	TRBJ1-6
CASSVDTQDTQYF	TGTGCCAGCAGTGTTGACACGCAGGATACGCAGTATTTT	.	.	TRBV6-4	TRBJ2-3
CASSKAPGVRPGTDYEQYF	TGTGCCAGCAGCAAAGCACCAGGCGTGAGGCCCGGGACAGACTACGAGCAGTACTTC	.	many	TRBV21-1	TRBJ2-7
CASTGTSFYEQYF	TGTGCCAGCACTGGGACAAGCTTCTACGAGCAGTACTTC	.	few	TRBV2	TRBJ2-7
CASSFPPGSGGANTGELFF	TGTGCCAGCAGCTTTCCCCCCGGCAGCGGGGGCGCCAACACCGGGGAGCTGTTTTTT	TRBD2	many	TRBV7-8	TRBJ2-2
CASSFQWSSYEQYF	TGTGCCAGCAGTTTTCAGTGGAGCTCCTACGAGCAGTACTTC	.	few	TRBV12-3/TRBV12-4	TRBJ2-7
CASSLGQISYEQYF	TGTGCCAGCAGCTTGGGGCAGATTTCCTACGAGCAGTACTTC	.	.	TRBV5-4	TRBJ2-7
CASSRQGNQPQHF	TGTGCCAGCAGTCGACAGGGGAATCAGCCCCAGCATTTT	TRBD1	many	TRBV6-6	TRBJ1-5
CASSPPFGYGYTF	TGTGCCAGCAGCCCCCCTTTTGGCTATGGCTACACCTTC	.	.	TRBV3-1	TRBJ1-2
CASSEAGVTDTQYF	TGTGCCAGCAGCGAAGCGGGAGTCACAGATACGCAGTATTTT	TRBD2	few	TRBV6-2/TRBV6-3	TRBJ2-3
CASSYLGQPTQSGSQHF	TGTGCCAGCAGTTACTTGGGACAGCCTACCCAATCTGGATCCCAGCATTTT	TRBD1	.	TRBV6-2/TRBV6-3	TRBJ1-5
CASSSQTGEPYF	TGTGCCAGCAGCTCCCAGACAGGGGAACCCTATTTT	TRBD1	many	TRBV7-2	TRBJ2-3
CASSQAHSSYNEQFF	TGCGCCAGCAGCCAAGCCCACAGCTCCTACAATGAGCAGTTCTTC	.	many	TRBV4-3	TRBJ2-1
CASSLFVGGNYNEQFF	TGTGCCAGCAGTTTATTTGTGGGAGGAAACTACAATGAGCAGTTCTTC	.	few	TRBV28	TRBJ2-1
CASNQGAVNSPLHF	TGTGCCAGCAACCAGGGGGCAGTTAATTCACCCCTCCACTTT	TRBD1	.	TRBV2	TRBJ1-6
CSVGDRGTAFF	TGCAGCGTCGGGGACAGAGGTACCGCTTTCTTT	TRBD1	many	TRBV29-1	TRBJ1-1
CASRLTSGPNTGELFF	TGTGCCAGTAGGCTGACTAGCGGGCCGAACACCGGGGAGCTGTTTTTT	TRBD2	many	TRBV19	TRBJ2-2
CASSLVRGSTDTQYF	TGTGCCAGCAGCTTAGTCCGGGGGAGCACAGATACGCAGTATTTT	.	.	TRBV11-2	TRBJ2-3
CASSQTSGSHGEQFF	TGTGCCAGCAGCCAGACTAGCGGGAGTCACGGTGAGCAGTTCTTC	TRBD2	.	TRBV7-8	TRBJ2-1
CASSQDPGHEQFF	TGTGCCAGCAGCCAAGATCCGGGGCATGAGCAGTTCTTC	.	few	TRBV4-2	TRBJ2-1
CASSGRTDNQPQHF	TGTGCCAGCTCGGGACGGACAGACAATCAGCCCCAGCATTTT	.	many	TRBV25-1	TRBJ1-5
CASSGSDYNEQFF	TGTGCCAGCAGTGGTTCGGACTACAATGAGCAGTTCTTC	.	many	TRBV6-4	TRBJ2-1
CASSEGGRGTDTQYF	TGTGCCAGCAGTGAAGGCGGAAGGGGCACAGATACGCAGTATTTT	.	many	TRBV2	TRBJ2-3
CAWSAHRGDYGYTF	TGTGCCTGGAGTGCTCACAGGGGCGACTATGGCTACACCTTC	TRBD1	.	TRBV30	TRBJ1-2
CAGGAAFANQPQHF	TGCGCAGGGGGGGCAGCCTTCGCGAATCAGCCCCAGCATTTT	TRBD1	.	TRBV20-1	TRBJ1-5
CASSPRQGADTQYF	TGCGCCAGCAGCCCCAGACAGGGGGCAGATACGCAGTATTTT	TRBD1	many	TRBV5-1	TRBJ2-3
CASSPGQAVAFF	TGTGCCAGCAGTCCCGGACAGGCTGTTGCTTTCTTT	TRBD1	many	TRBV28	TRBJ1-1
CASSQGQRHSYNSPLHF	TGCGCCAGCAGCCAGGGACAGCGCCACTCCTATAATTCACCCCTCCACTTT	TRBD1	.	TRBV4-3	TRBJ1-6
CASSHHSGGIGELFF	TGTGCCAGCAGCCACCACAGCGGGGGCATCGGGGAGCTGTTTTTT	TRBD2	.	TRBV7-2	TRBJ2-2
CASRTGTGNTIYF	TGTGCCAGCCGTACAGGGACTGGAAACACCATATATTTT	.	.	TRBV6-6	TRBJ1-3
CAGSEERIQETQYF	TGTGCCGGCTCTGAGGAGAGGATTCAAGAGACCCAGTACTTC	.	many	TRBV7-8	TRBJ2-5
CASSPYNTEAFF	TGTGCCAGCAGTCCATACAACACTGAAGCTTTCTTT	.	few	TRBV12-3/TRBV12-4	TRBJ1-1
CSAQHGGGEQFF	TGCAGCGCCCAACACGGGGGGGGTGAGCAGTTCTTC	TRBD2	.	TRBV29-1	TRBJ2-1
CASSESAIHEQFF	TGTGCCAGCAGCGAGTCGGCGATCCATGAGCAGTTCTTC	.	.	TRBV9	TRBJ2-1
CASGTHGRANTEAFF	TGTGCTAGTGGGACCCATGGGAGGGCGAACACTGAAGCTTTCTTT	.	few	TRBV12-5	TRBJ1-1
CASSLLLAGIGANVLTF	TGTGCCAGCAGCCTATTACTAGCGGGGATCGGGGCCAACGTCCTGACTTTC	TRBD2	many	TRBV14	TRBJ2-6
CASSGTGFGYTF	TGTGCCAGCAGTGGGACAGGGTTCGGCTACACCTTC	TRBD1	many	TRBV12-3/TRBV12-4	TRBJ1-2
CATQRSQGRDTQYF	TGTGCCACCCAGCGATCACAGGGAAGAGATACGCAGTATTTT	.	few	TRBV12-3/TRBV12-4	TRBJ2-3
CASSLTGGFAYEQYF	TGTGCCAGCAGTTTAACTGGGGGTTTTGCCTACGAGCAGTACTTC	.	many	TRBV12-3/TRBV12-4	TRBJ2-7
CAWSVSGNNEQFF	TGTGCCTGGAGTGTATCAGGGAACAATGAGCAGTTCTTC	.	few	TRBV30	TRBJ2-1
CASSLDPLVREKDTQYF	TGCGCCAGCAGCTTGGACCCCCTAGTGAGGGAAAAAGATACGCAGTATTTT	.	.	TRBV5-1	TRBJ2-3
CASTMTGAYGYTF	TGTGCCAGCACGATGACAGGCGCTTATGGCTACACCTTC	.	many	TRBV28	TRBJ1-2
CSVEGRASEQYF	TGCAGCGTTGAGGGCAGGGCGTCCGAGCAGTACTTC	.	few	TRBV29-1	TRBJ2-7
CASESLGLGSGNTIYF	TGTGCCAGCGAAAGTTTGGGTTTGGGCTCTGGAAACACCATATATTTT	.	few	TRBV12-3/TRBV12-4	TRBJ1-3
CASSRAGGPYEQFF	TGTGCCAGCAGTCGAGCGGGAGGGCCGTATGAGCAGTTCTTC	TRBD2	.	TRBV6-5	TRBJ2-1
CASRLDRAFSGANVLTF	TGTGCCAGCAGACTGGACAGGGCCTTCTCTGGGGCCAACGTCCTGACTTTC	TRBD1	few	TRBV6-2/TRBV6-3	TRBJ2-6
CASSKSETQYF	TGTGCCAGCAGTAAATCGGAGACCCAGTACTTC	.	many	TRBV12-3/TRBV12-4	TRBJ2-5
CASSLAGASYEQYF	TGTGCCAGCAGTTTAGCGGGAGCTTCCTACGAGCAGTACTTC	TRBD2	many	TRBV6-2/TRBV6-3	TRBJ2-7
CASSSGQGGGYTF	TGTGCCAGCAGCTCGGGACAGGGAGGAGGCTACACCTTC	TRBD1	.	TRBV27	TRBJ1-2
CASSLQGSSTDTQYF	TGTGCCAGCAGCCTACAGGGGTCCAGCACAGATACGCAGTATTTT	TRBD1	many	TRBV7-2	TRBJ2-3
CASSLDGELAYEQYF	TGTGCCAGCAGCTTAGATGGGGAGCTCGCCTACGAGCAGTACTTC	.	few	TRBV11-2	TRBJ2-7
CASSLAGKSYEQYF	TGTGCCAGCAGCTTAGCCGGGAAATCCTACGAGCAGTACTTC	.	few	TRBV7-8	TRBJ2-7
CASSLMGDYEQYF	TGTGCCAGCAGCTTAATGGGGGACTACGAGCAGTACTTC	.	few	TRBV7-3	TRBJ2-7